This TCR beta chain was retrieved from a study of cytomegalovirus exposure and HLA in healthy donors. Study findings and constraints: Per a later analysis, HLA-associated TCR beta chains showed more clonal expansion than other, equally common TCR beta chains. According to the study, 150 to 200 TCR beta chains were cytomegalovirus-associated.

In the case of this clone: Its specificity is unknown.

Germline loops: CDR1 LNHDA, CDR2 SQIVND (reference sequence). This CDR3 region has 14 residues. V lost 5 bases, J lost 3 bases, and 13 bases lay in between. Primers: 60 Vbeta forward and 13 Jbeta reverse. The assay was immunoSEQ multiplex PCR, and TCRdb's table has in-frame clones only and misses some. The sample holds about 200,000 clones, approximately 83% seen once. The clonotype originates from a girl aged 10 to 17 in good health and CMV-seronegative. V is TRBV19 and J is TRBJ1-1; a weak D match, TRBD1 (5 bases). The sequencing input was PBMCs. The chain's CDR3 is CASSYRGVYTEAFF. The CDR3 nucleotides are TGTGCCAGTAGTTATCGGGGGGTTTACACTGAAGCTTTCTTT.